This T cell receptor beta chain was captured by sequencing in a study of CD8+CD57+ T cells in acquired aplastic anemia. The study profiled TCR beta VDJ and CDR3 using genomic DNA as template. TCRdb called the reads again in MiXCR, with one record for every CDR3 protein. The data show 150,000 to 200,000 distinct CDR3 sequences, roughly 60% seen once. By flow cytometry, patients selected for sequencing had shown an expansion of CD8+CD57+ cells. The specimen was sorted CD4+, CD8+, or CD8+CD57+ T cells (not recorded which) from PBMCs. The sequence was obtained from a human donor with aplastic anemia.

The CDR3 reads CAISPGQTLNTEAFF. In DNA form, the CDR3 reads TGTGCCATCAGCCCGGGACAAACTTTGAACACTGAAGCTTTCTTT. V usage is TRBV10-3 and J usage is TRBJ1-1, with D possibly TRBD1 on 6 matching bases. V lost 6 bases and J 0 bases, leaving 14 bases between the germline ends. Germline V gene sequence: CDR1 ENHRY, CDR2 SYGVKD. The CDR3 is 15 amino acids.